This T cell receptor beta chain stems from a study of blood T cell repertoires in COVID-19. Study-wide background: Nucleic acid was either cDNA or gDNA, and it came from T cells, B-cell-depleted T cells, or PBMCs.

Germline CDR1 and CDR2: MNHEY and SVGAGI. CDR3 length: 15 amino acids. V gave up 2 bases and J gave up 6 bases; unmatched junction bases: 6. Profiled with immunoSEQ multiplex PCR; TCRdb holds only in-frame clones, not every one. The sample includes around 150,000 clones, over 75% of them seen just once. V and J are TRBV6-5 and TRBJ2-2, with 7 bases lining up with TRBD2. Sequenced material: peripheral blood. The receptor comes from a woman between 50 and 59 years old with acute or convalescent COVID-19. The CDR3 region is CASSYGGGAAGELFF. The CDR3 DNA sequence: TGTGCCAGCAGTTACGGGGGGGGAGCGGCCGGGGAGCTGTTTTTT.